This entry lists 16 T cell receptor beta chains sequenced from one sample in a study of blood T cells in healthy people across ages (dated by TCRdb to between 2014 and 2016). Library method: 5' RACE. TCRdb lists the instrument as Illumina HiSeq 2500. The second PCR ran for roughly 6 to 11 cycles and used a J-beta primer mix along with a sample-barcoded 5' primer. Through fastp at Q25 and MiXCR, TCRdb rebuilt clones from the public reads, retaining in-frame beta chains. A single entry per CDR3 protein holds the most common genes and DNA from its merged rows. This sample has about 1,800,000 distinct CDR3 sequences in its table, and about 28% of those were observed once. 7.7% of the sample is taken by the ten largest. The specimen was blood. These receptors were collected from a woman aged 30 to 39 in good health.

Remarks on this clonotype: A read error may explain this, as a much larger clone is one base away. This chain uses TRBV7-3 with TRBJ2-3; TRBD2 might be the D (5 bases). CDR1 and CDR2 from the germline V gene are SGHTA and FQGTGA. The CDR3 spans 13 residues. DNA for the CDR3: TGTGCCAGCAGCGCCTCTAGCACAGATATGCAGTATTTT. Translation: CASSASSTDMQYF.

This clonotype appeared a few times. This sequence joins TRBV7-9 and TRBJ2-1; D is uncertain. V dropped 3 bases and J dropped 6 bases, with 15 bases sitting between them. Germline loops: CDR1 SEHNR, CDR2 FQNEAQ (reference sequence). The CDR3 is made up of 15 amino acids. The CDR3 sequence: CASSFRSTPINEQFF. The DNA of the CDR3 is TGTGCCAGCAGCTTCAGATCCACCCCAATCAATGAGCAGTTCTTC. Full variable domain (rest looked up from reference TRBV7-9 and TRBJ2-1): DTGVSQNPRHKITKRGQNVTFRCDPISEHNRLYWYRQTLGQGPEFLTYFQNEAQLEKSRLLSDRFSAERPKGSFSTLEIQRTEQGDSAMYLCASSFRSTPINEQFFGPGTRLTVL.

Comment on this clonotype: This may come from a read error, since a much larger clone is one base off. The CDR3 protein is CASSRHLQQYEQFF. As DNA, the CDR3 is TGTGCCAGCAGCCGACACTTACAGCAGTACGAGCAGTTCTTC. The chain recombines TRBV7-9 with TRBJ2-1, with no clear D. Germline V gene data show CDR1 as SEHNR and CDR2 as FQNEAQ (reference sequence). This CDR3 is 14 amino acids long. Trimming cost V 5 bases and J 10 bases, with 18 bases left between them.

This clonotype was counted at least ten times. The V and J genes are TRBV9 and TRBJ2-7; D may be TRBD2 (6 bases). V was pared by 0 bases and J by 2 bases, with 15 bases between. The CDR3 contains 16 residues. Germline loops: CDR1 SGDLS, CDR2 YYNGEE. The CDR3, as DNA: TGTGCCAGCAGCGTAGGACCGGGACTCCTAACCTACGAGCAGTACTTC. This sequence encodes CASSVGPGLLTYEQYF.

The rearrangement uses TRBV9 and TRBJ2-3; D possibly corresponds to TRBD2 (6 bases). V was trimmed by 3 bases and J by 4 bases, leaving 15 bases between them. This CDR3 is built from 15 residues. CDR1 and CDR2 from the germline V gene are SGDLS and YYNGEE. CDR3: CASSGSAWDSDTQYF. For the CDR3, the DNA is TGTGCCAGCAGCGGCTCGGCCTGGGACTCAGATACGCAGTATTTT.

This clonotype was seen more than once but under ten times. This rearrangement joins TRBV28 to TRBJ2-3; no firm D call. The CDR3 loop spans 15 amino acids. Trimming pared 2 bases from V and 3 bases from J, leaving 12 bases between. Looked up from germline, CDR1 is MDHEN and CDR2 is SYDVKM. The CDR3 region has the DNA TGTGCCAGCAGTTTACTGGCTTTGGGTACAGATACGCAGTATTTT. This encodes CASSLLALGTDTQYF.

This clonotype was observed a few times. V gene TRBV6-2 or TRBV6-3 combines with J gene TRBJ2-1, with 7 bases identical to TRBD2. V dropped 10 bases and J dropped 2; count of bases not matched to a gene: 5. This CDR3 has 13 amino acids. CDR1 and CDR2 from the germline V gene are MNHEY and SVGEGT. CDR3 sequence reads: CATRLAAYNEQFF. The CDR3 bases are TGTGCCACCCGGCTAGCGGCCTACAATGAGCAGTTCTTC.

The sample holds a few counts of this clonotype. V gene TRBV24-1 combines with J gene TRBJ2-3; D possibly corresponds to TRBD1 (5 bases). The CDR3 contains 15 residues. CDR1 and CDR2 (germline): KGHDR, SFDVKD. V was trimmed by 4 bases and J by 10 bases, leaving 20 bases between them. CDR3 loop: CATSEPGPKGMAQYF. In DNA form, the CDR3 reads TGTGCCACCAGTGAGCCCGGGCCCAAGGGGATGGCGCAGTATTTT.

Ten or more counts support this clonotype. The V and J genes are TRBV11-2 and TRBJ2-1; 8 bases map to TRBD2. CDR3 length: 16 residues. Germline V CDR1 and CDR2: SGHAT, FQNNGV. The J segment lost 4 bases and the V segment lost 5 bases, leaving 10 bases of the junction unmatched. The CDR3, as DNA: TGTGCCAGCAGCCACCGGGGGGTAGCGGGGTACAATGAGCAGTTCTTC. Amino acids: CASSHRGVAGYNEQFF.

This chain joins TRBV27 and TRBJ2-7; D possibly uses TRBD1 or TRBD2 (6 bases each). Germline lookup yields CDR1 MNHEY and CDR2 SMNVEV (reference sequence). CDR3 size: 13 residues. The V and J ends lost 2 bases and 7 bases respectively, with 12 bases between them. CDR3 DNA: TGTGCCAGCAGTTTAAGGGGGGTGGATGAGCAGTACTTC. Protein: CASSLRGVDEQYF.

Note on this clonotype: This likely comes from a read error, as the CDR3 has no conserved phenylalanine or tryptophan at its end. The chain employs TRBV24-1 and TRBJ2-5; 7 nucleotides line up with TRBD1. Germline assignment: CDR1 KGHDR and CDR2 SFDVKD. The trim removed 5 bases at V and 5 bases at J, leaving 7 bases unmatched. The CDR3 length is 14 residues. The DNA for the CDR3 is TGTGCCACCAGTGTGAGGACAGGCTGTGAGACCCAGTACCTC. Its protein product is CATSVRTGCETQYL.

This clonotype came up once. A read error may produce the germline difference seen at one junction end. V and J are TRBV20-1 and TRBJ2-4, with D perhaps given as TRBD1 or TRBD2 (5 bases each). This CDR3 is built from 16 residues. Per the germline V gene, CDR1 is DFQATT and CDR2 is SNEGSKA (reference sequence). The CDR3 protein is CSAGDLTGLAKNIQYF. CDR3 in DNA: TGCAGTGCTGGAGATCTAACGGGGCTAGCCAAAAACATTCAGTACTTC.

The chain uses TRBV28 and TRBJ1-2; D gene uncertain. Between the trimmed V and J ends, which lost 6 bases and 3 bases, there was a span of 8 bases. The CDR3 totals 12 residues. Per the germline V gene, CDR1 is MDHEN and CDR2 is SYDVKM. This chain's CDR3 is CASRRPDYGYTF. CDR3 nucleotides: TGTGCCAGCAGGAGGCCTGACTATGGCTACACCTTC.

The chain uses TRBV20-1 and TRBJ2-1; 8 bases agree with TRBD2. The J call may be in error: the DNA end matches TRBJ2-7 better. The length of the CDR3 is 13 residues. Germline CDR1 is DFQATT and CDR2 is SNEGSKA (reference sequence). The CDR3 region is CSAPGTSSNEQYF. The DNA for the CDR3 is TGCAGTGCTCCCGGGACTAGTTCCAATGAGCAGTACTTC.

Details on this clonotype: One base away lies a much larger clone, so this may be a sequencing read error. The CDR3: CAISKWTSGSSNEQFF. DNA for the CDR3: TGTGCCATCAGTAAGTGGACTAGCGGGAGTTCTAATGAGCAGTTCTTC. The chain uses TRBV10-3 and TRBJ2-1, with 13 bases identical to TRBD2. Germline V gene data show CDR1 as ENHRY and CDR2 as SYGVKD. This CDR3 has 16 amino acids. The ends lost 5 bases at V and 7 bases at J; junction bases unmatched: 8.

This clonotype has a count of ten or more. This chain connects TRBV10-3 to TRBJ2-7; 13 nucleotides match TRBD2. The CDR3 sequence is 14 residues long. Trimming at V came to 6 bases and at J to 2 bases, leaving 1 base not matched to a gene. Germline V gene sequence: CDR1 ENHRY, CDR2 SYGVKD. The CDR3 DNA sequence: TGTGCCATCAGGGGGACTAGCGGGGCCTACGAGCAGTACTTC. Translated, it gives CAIRGTSGAYEQYF.